This T cell receptor (beta chain) emerged from a study of T cells in Graves' hyperthyroidism and ophthalmopathy. Broader study findings: Most thyroid-expanded clonotypes above 0.001 were also found in blood.

Patients with uncontrolled infections, other autoimmune diseases, pregnancy or lactation were excluded. The V end was cut by 4 bases, the J end by 0 bases, with 16 bases between. CDR1 and CDR2 from the germline V gene are MGHRA and YSYEKL. The CDR3 has 17 residues. Amplified TCR beta CDR3 regions derived from RNA transcripts. When the TCR CDR3 underwent first-round RT-PCR, the HTBI primer set was used. TCRdb re-analysed the multiplex PCR reads in MiXCR, keeping a single row per CDR3 protein. The table has about 570,000 distinct CDR3 sequences, 40% to 55% seen once. In this sample, this clonotype turned up a few times. Antigen: not known.

The receptor was derived from an adult woman with Graves' disease, either hyperthyroidism or ophthalmopathy (not recorded which). The sequenced sample consisted of peripheral blood or thyroid tissue (not recorded which). The genes are TRBV4-1 and TRBJ1-5; no clear D gene. As DNA, the CDR3 is TGCGCCAGCAGCCCCCCGAACATTGGAATTAGCAATCAGCCCCAGCATTTT. It yields the protein CASSPPNIGISNQPQHF.